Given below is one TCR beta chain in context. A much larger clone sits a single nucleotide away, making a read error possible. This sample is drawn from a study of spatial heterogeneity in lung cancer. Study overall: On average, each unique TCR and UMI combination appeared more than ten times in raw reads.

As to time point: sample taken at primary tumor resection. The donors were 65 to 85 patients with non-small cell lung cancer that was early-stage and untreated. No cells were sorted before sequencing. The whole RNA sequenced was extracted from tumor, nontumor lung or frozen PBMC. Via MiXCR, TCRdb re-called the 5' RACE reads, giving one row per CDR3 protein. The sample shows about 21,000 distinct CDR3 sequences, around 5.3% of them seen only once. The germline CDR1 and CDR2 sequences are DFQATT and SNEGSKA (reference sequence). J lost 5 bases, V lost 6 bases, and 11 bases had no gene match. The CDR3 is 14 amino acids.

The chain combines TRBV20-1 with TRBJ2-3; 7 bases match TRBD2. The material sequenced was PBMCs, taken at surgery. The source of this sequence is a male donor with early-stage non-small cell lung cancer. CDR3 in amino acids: CSAPNSRGVDTQYF. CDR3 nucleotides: TGCAGTGCACCGAATAGCCGGGGGGTAGATACGCAGTATTTT.